This T cell receptor (beta chain) was sequenced for a study of radiation and T cells in renal cell carcinoma. Sequenced by immunoSEQ multiplex PCR; TCRdb stores in-frame clones only, minus some. The data contain around 22,000 clones, 55% to 70% of them singletons. This clone was counted between two and nine times. The CDR3 contains 15 residues. The V segment lost 2 bases and the J segment 6 bases; nucleotides outside the gene matches: 7. CDR1 SEHNR and CDR2 FQNEAQ come from the germline V gene (reference sequence). The treatment was: treatment-naive control, cytoreductive nephrectomy. This chain links TRBV7-9 with TRBJ1-1; 9 positions agree with TRBD1. This material consisted of tumor tissue, taken from a patient whose treatment was nephrectomy without radiotherapy. The receptor was isolated from a man aged 40-49 years with renal cell carcinoma. The CDR3 is CASSLIQGAGAEAFF. CDR3 DNA: TGTGCCAGCAGCTTAATACAGGGGGCAGGCGCTGAAGCTTTCTTT. Full variable domain (rest looked up from reference TRBV7-9 and TRBJ1-1): DTGVSQNPRHKITKRGQNVTFRCDPISEHNRLYWYRQTLGQGPEFLTYFQNEAQLEKSRLLSDRFSAERPKGSFSTLEIQRTEQGDSAMYLCASSLIQGAGAEAFFGQGTRLTVV.